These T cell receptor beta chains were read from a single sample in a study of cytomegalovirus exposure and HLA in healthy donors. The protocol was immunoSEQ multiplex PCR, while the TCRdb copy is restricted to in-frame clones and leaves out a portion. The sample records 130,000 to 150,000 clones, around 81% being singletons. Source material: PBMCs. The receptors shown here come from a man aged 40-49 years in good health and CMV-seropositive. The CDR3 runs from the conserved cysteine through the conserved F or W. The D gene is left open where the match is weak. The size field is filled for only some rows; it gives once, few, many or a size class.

CDR3 protein: CASSFQGRQPQHF
CDR3 DNA: TGTGCCAGCAGTTTTCAGGGGCGTCAGCCCCAGCATTTT
J gene: TRBJ1-5
D gene: .
clone size: .
V gene: TRBV28

CDR3 protein: CASKRVEGAGANVLTF
CDR3 DNA: TGCGCCAGCAAACGGGTAGAGGGGGCTGGGGCCAACGTCCTGACTTTC
J gene: TRBJ2-6
D gene: .
clone size: .
V gene: TRBV10-2

CDR3 protein: CASSFGLAGLTDTQYF
CDR3 DNA: TGTGCCAGCAGCTTCGGACTAGCGGGACTCACAGATACGCAGTATTTT
J gene: TRBJ2-3
D gene: TRBD2
clone size: few
V gene: TRBV11-2

CDR3 protein: CASHSDTGNEQYF
CDR3 DNA: TGCGCCAGCCATTCTGATACAGGGAACGAGCAGTACTTC
J gene: TRBJ2-7
D gene: .
clone size: .
V gene: TRBV5-1

CDR3 protein: CASSLYPEYEETQYF
CDR3 DNA: TGTGCCAGCAGCTTATATCCGGAGTACGAAGAGACCCAGTACTTC
J gene: TRBJ2-5
D gene: .
clone size: .
V gene: TRBV7-9

CDR3 protein: CASRGTGATEAFF
CDR3 DNA: TGTGCCAGCCGAGGGACAGGGGCCACTGAAGCTTTCTTT
J gene: TRBJ1-1
D gene: TRBD1
clone size: once
V gene: TRBV6-5

CDR3 protein: CASREELVGNTIYF
CDR3 DNA: TGTGCCAGCCGCGAGGAACTCGTAGGAAACACCATATATTTT
J gene: TRBJ1-3
D gene: .
clone size: .
V gene: TRBV28

CDR3 protein: CASSEQGALLSDTQYF
CDR3 DNA: TGTGCCAGCAGCGAACAGGGGGCCCTTTTATCGGATACGCAGTATTTT
J gene: TRBJ2-3
D gene: TRBD1
clone size: .
V gene: TRBV7-8

CDR3 protein: CASSRNPGQGIYGYTF
CDR3 DNA: TGTGCCAGCAGCAGAAATCCCGGACAGGGAATCTATGGCTACACCTTC
J gene: TRBJ1-2
D gene: TRBD1
clone size: .
V gene: TRBV7-4

CDR3 protein: CASSTQGRGTDTQYF
CDR3 DNA: TGTGCCAGCAGTACCCAGGGGAGAGGTACGGATACGCAGTATTTT
J gene: TRBJ2-3
D gene: .
clone size: .
V gene: TRBV28

CDR3 protein: CASSAARGFTWNTEAFF
CDR3 DNA: TGTGCCAGCAGTGCCGCCCGGGGATTTACCTGGAACACTGAAGCTTTCTTT
J gene: TRBJ1-1
D gene: .
clone size: once
V gene: TRBV6-1

CDR3 protein: CASSLGQVNEKLFF
CDR3 DNA: TGTGCCAGCAGCTTAGGGCAGGTTAATGAAAAACTGTTTTTT
J gene: TRBJ1-4
D gene: .
clone size: .
V gene: TRBV11-2

CDR3 protein: CASSILAGGPVGETQYF
CDR3 DNA: TGTGCCAGCAGCATACTAGCGGGGGGGCCAGTCGGAGAGACCCAGTACTTC
J gene: TRBJ2-5
D gene: TRBD2
clone size: .
V gene: TRBV5-4

CDR3 protein: CASSEDFRTGSYEQYF
CDR3 DNA: TGTGCCAGCAGTGAAGATTTCCGGACAGGGTCCTACGAGCAGTACTTC
J gene: TRBJ2-7
D gene: TRBD1
clone size: .
V gene: TRBV6-1

CDR3 protein: CASRLRNTGELFF
CDR3 DNA: TGTGCCAGCAGGCTGAGGAACACCGGGGAGCTGTTTTTT
J gene: TRBJ2-2
D gene: .
clone size: .
V gene: TRBV6-5

CDR3 protein: CASSINGALRGRFTDTQYF
CDR3 DNA: TGTGCCAGTAGTATTAACGGCGCGCTGAGGGGGCGCTTCACAGATACGCAGTATTTT
J gene: TRBJ2-3
D gene: TRBD1
clone size: .
V gene: TRBV19

CDR3 protein: CASSLASPGIYGYTF
CDR3 DNA: TGCGCCAGCAGCTTGGCGTCCCCCGGTATCTATGGCTACACCTTC
J gene: TRBJ1-2
D gene: .
clone size: .
V gene: TRBV5-1

CDR3 protein: CASGLGDIYGYTF
CDR3 DNA: TGTGCTAGTGGTTTGGGAGATATCTATGGCTACACCTTC
J gene: TRBJ1-2
D gene: .
clone size: .
V gene: TRBV12-5

CDR3 protein: CASSREGQGTYEQYF
CDR3 DNA: TGTGCCAGCAGCAGAGAGGGACAGGGAACCTACGAGCAGTACTTC
J gene: TRBJ2-7
D gene: TRBD1
clone size: .
V gene: TRBV27

CDR3 protein: CASSVIPGQGIRGYTF
CDR3 DNA: TGTGCCAGTAGTGTAATCCCGGGACAGGGAATCCGGGGCTACACCTTC
J gene: TRBJ1-2
D gene: TRBD1
clone size: few
V gene: TRBV19

CDR3 protein: CASSSKQGDDTEAFF
CDR3 DNA: TGTGCCAGCAGCTCTAAACAGGGGGATGACACTGAAGCTTTCTTT
J gene: TRBJ1-1
D gene: TRBD1
clone size: .
V gene: TRBV5-4

CDR3 protein: CASSRQEAEGYTF
CDR3 DNA: TGTGCCAGCAGCCGACAGGAGGCAGAGGGCTACACCTTC
J gene: TRBJ1-2
D gene: .
clone size: .
V gene: TRBV5-4

CDR3 protein: CASSDAGRTYTDTQYF
CDR3 DNA: TGCGCCAGCAGCGATGCCGGGAGGACCTACACAGATACGCAGTATTTT
J gene: TRBJ2-3
D gene: TRBD2
clone size: .
V gene: TRBV5-1

CDR3 protein: CASSITGLGNQPQHF
CDR3 DNA: TGTGCCAGTAGTATTACAGGGCTGGGCAATCAGCCCCAGCATTTT
J gene: TRBJ1-5
D gene: .
clone size: .
V gene: TRBV19

CDR3 protein: CASSRSLMTSGAYNEQFF
CDR3 DNA: TGTGCCAGCAGCCGCTCGTTAATGACTAGCGGAGCCTACAATGAGCAGTTCTTC
J gene: TRBJ2-1
D gene: TRBD2
clone size: .
V gene: TRBV13

CDR3 protein: CASSSPVVYGYTF
CDR3 DNA: TGTGCCAGCAGCTCCCCAGTCGTCTATGGCTACACCTTC
J gene: TRBJ1-2
D gene: .
clone size: .
V gene: TRBV7-2

CDR3 protein: CASSNPGQGKETQYF
CDR3 DNA: TGTGCCAGCAGCAATCCGGGACAGGGTAAAGAGACCCAGTACTTC
J gene: TRBJ2-5
D gene: TRBD1
clone size: .
V gene: TRBV7-6

CDR3 protein: CASSLSSANTEAFF
CDR3 DNA: TGCGCCAGCAGCTTGTCGAGCGCCAACACTGAAGCTTTCTTT
J gene: TRBJ1-1
D gene: .
clone size: .
V gene: TRBV5-1

CDR3 protein: CASSEWYRDNQPQHF
CDR3 DNA: TGTGCCAGCAGTGAATGGTACAGGGACAATCAGCCCCAGCATTTT
J gene: TRBJ1-5
D gene: .
clone size: .
V gene: TRBV6-1

CDR3 protein: CASSEDRGPWEKLFF
CDR3 DNA: TGTGCCAGCAGTGAAGACAGGGGGCCTTGGGAAAAACTGTTTTTT
J gene: TRBJ1-4
D gene: TRBD1
clone size: .
V gene: TRBV2

CDR3 protein: CASRAGQGRAEAFF
CDR3 DNA: TGTGCCAGCAGGGCGGGACAGGGACGGGCTGAAGCTTTCTTT
J gene: TRBJ1-1
D gene: TRBD1
clone size: .
V gene: TRBV6-5

CDR3 protein: CASSWGSSGGGIEQFF
CDR3 DNA: TGCGCCAGCAGCTGGGGGAGTAGCGGGGGGGGGATTGAGCAGTTCTTC
J gene: TRBJ2-1
D gene: TRBD2
clone size: .
V gene: TRBV5-1

CDR3 protein: CASRKFGSYNEQFF
CDR3 DNA: TGTGCCAGCAGGAAGTTCGGCTCCTACAATGAGCAGTTCTTC
J gene: TRBJ2-1
D gene: .
clone size: .
V gene: TRBV7-9

CDR3 protein: CSARDFSGEVF
CDR3 DNA: TGCAGTGCTAGAGATTTCAGCGGGGAGGTCTTC
J gene: TRBJ2-1
D gene: TRBD2
clone size: once
V gene: TRBV20-1

CDR3 protein: CASSGRTEAFF
CDR3 DNA: TGTGCCAGCTCGGGGCGGACTGAAGCTTTCTTT
J gene: TRBJ1-1
D gene: .
clone size: .
V gene: TRBV18

CDR3 protein: CASSWRGTTYEQYF
CDR3 DNA: TGTGCCAGCAGCTGGCGGGGGACCACCTACGAGCAGTACTTC
J gene: TRBJ2-7
D gene: TRBD2
clone size: .
V gene: TRBV5-6

CDR3 protein: CASSLTGPRGQYTEAFF
CDR3 DNA: TGTGCCAGCAGTTTGACGGGTCCTCGAGGTCAGTACACTGAAGCTTTCTTT
J gene: TRBJ1-1
D gene: .
clone size: .
V gene: TRBV28

CDR3 protein: CAWSPGQGVGETQYF
CDR3 DNA: TGTGCCTGGAGTCCCGGACAGGGGGTAGGAGAGACCCAGTACTTC
J gene: TRBJ2-5
D gene: TRBD1
clone size: few
V gene: TRBV30

CDR3 protein: CASSLGQAISYEQYF
CDR3 DNA: TGTGCCAGCAGTTTAGGGCAGGCCATCTCCTACGAGCAGTACTTC
J gene: TRBJ2-7
D gene: .
clone size: .
V gene: TRBV27

CDR3 protein: CASSYTTSGAYTDTQYF
CDR3 DNA: TGCGCCAGCAGCTACACGACTAGCGGAGCCTACACAGATACGCAGTATTTT
J gene: TRBJ2-3
D gene: TRBD2
clone size: .
V gene: TRBV5-1

CDR3 protein: CASSGWGDNEQFF
CDR3 DNA: TGTGCCAGCAGTGGGTGGGGCGACAATGAGCAGTTCTTC
J gene: TRBJ2-1
D gene: .
clone size: .
V gene: TRBV6-1

CDR3 protein: CAWSVNRGHGYTF
CDR3 DNA: TGTGCCTGGAGTGTAAACAGGGGGCATGGCTACACCTTC
J gene: TRBJ1-2
D gene: TRBD1
clone size: .
V gene: TRBV30

CDR3 protein: CASRSVEGAGEAFF
CDR3 DNA: TGTGCCAGCAGGTCTGTTGAGGGGGCTGGTGAAGCTTTCTTT
J gene: TRBJ1-1
D gene: TRBD1
clone size: .
V gene: TRBV7-6

CDR3 protein: CASSLGQFYGYTF
CDR3 DNA: TGTGCCAGCAGTTTGGGACAGTTCTATGGCTACACCTTC
J gene: TRBJ1-2
D gene: TRBD1
clone size: .
V gene: TRBV28

CDR3 protein: CASSETPTGSGNTIYF
CDR3 DNA: TGTGCCAGCAGTGAAACCCCGACAGGGTCTGGAAACACCATATATTTT
J gene: TRBJ1-3
D gene: TRBD1
clone size: .
V gene: TRBV6-1

CDR3 protein: CASSGQAPTISNQPQHF
CDR3 DNA: TGTGCCAGCAGTGGACAGGCCCCGACTATTAGCAATCAGCCCCAGCATTTT
J gene: TRBJ1-5
D gene: .
clone size: .
V gene: TRBV6-1

CDR3 protein: CASSLWGGIREKLFF
CDR3 DNA: TGTGCCAGCAGTTTATGGGGGGGGATAAGGGAAAAACTGTTTTTT
J gene: TRBJ1-4
D gene: .
clone size: once
V gene: TRBV27

CDR3 protein: CASSFGQGFYEQYF
CDR3 DNA: TGTGCCAGCAGCTTCGGACAGGGGTTTTACGAGCAGTACTTC
J gene: TRBJ2-7
D gene: TRBD1
clone size: .
V gene: TRBV7-2

CDR3 protein: CASSLNRGSNEQFF
CDR3 DNA: TGTGCCAGCAGCTTAAACAGGGGGAGTAATGAGCAGTTCTTC
J gene: TRBJ2-1
D gene: TRBD1
clone size: once
V gene: TRBV7-9

CDR3 protein: CASSLVSGNYEQYF
CDR3 DNA: TGTGCCAGCAGCTTGGTTAGCGGAAACTACGAGCAGTACTTC
J gene: TRBJ2-7
D gene: .
clone size: .
V gene: TRBV7-2

CDR3 protein: CASSRNPPGRAYEQYF
CDR3 DNA: TGTGCCAGCAGCCGCAACCCCCCCGGTCGGGCCTACGAGCAGTACTTC
J gene: TRBJ2-7
D gene: .
clone size: .
V gene: TRBV27

CDR3 protein: CASSPIPGLRGNEQFF
CDR3 DNA: TGTGCCAGCTCACCTATTCCGGGACTGCGAGGCAATGAGCAGTTCTTC
J gene: TRBJ2-1
D gene: .
clone size: .
V gene: TRBV18

CDR3 protein: CASSPLPGTGRTGELFF
CDR3 DNA: TGTGCCAGCTCACCGCTTCCCGGGACAGGTCGCACCGGGGAGCTGTTTTTT
J gene: TRBJ2-2
D gene: TRBD1
clone size: once
V gene: TRBV18

CDR3 protein: CASGVAGGRNEQFF
CDR3 DNA: TGTGCCAGCGGCGTAGCGGGGGGGCGCAATGAGCAGTTCTTC
J gene: TRBJ2-1
D gene: TRBD2
clone size: .
V gene: TRBV6-4

CDR3 protein: CASSSMWTGGAYEQYF
CDR3 DNA: TGCGCCAGCAGCTCTATGTGGACAGGGGGCGCTTACGAGCAGTACTTC
J gene: TRBJ2-7
D gene: TRBD1
clone size: .
V gene: TRBV5-1